Included here is one TCR beta chain sequence, with context. In TCRdb, the RT-PCR reads were re-called with MiXCR into one record per CDR3 protein. This table holds over 150,000 distinct CDR3 sequences, roughly two fifths found once. This sample stems from a study of patients and donors after allogeneic stem cell transplantation. In germline, CDR1 is LNHNV, CDR2 YYDKDF (reference sequence). The CDR3 length is 15 residues. V was cut by 3 bases and J by 0 bases, with 12 bases left in between. The rearrangement uses TRBV15 and TRBJ2-7; maybe TRBD2 (6 bases). Sequences were obtained from blood, either unsorted or a sorted T cell fraction (not recorded which). The clonotype was recovered from a human donor who was either an allogeneic HSCT recipient or a stem cell or donor lymphocyte infusion donor (not recorded which). It is not recorded whose cells these are; they may come from a transplant donor. This CDR3 reads CATSSRDSTSYEQYF. DNA of the CDR3: TGTGCCACCAGCAGCCGGGACTCCACCTCCTACGAGCAGTACTTC.